This note documents a single T cell receptor (beta chain) sequence. Data came from immunoSEQ multiplex PCR; TCRdb stores just in-frame clones and leaves some out. The sample has a few hundred thousand clones, 84% seen once. The CDR3 is made up of 17 amino acids. The sample belongs to a study of blood T cell repertoires in COVID-19. All enrollees were roughly 18 to 100 years old and from approximately 24 US areas. The rearrangement joins TRBV21-1 to TRBJ2-5; the D segment call TRBD1 is taken from the table without a DNA check. TRBV21-1 is a known pseudogene. This clonotype originated in a woman in her thirties or forties who had recovered from COVID-19. Sequencing was carried out using PBMCs or T cells enriched from blood (not recorded which). CDR3 DNA sequence: TGTGCCAGCAGCAAAGTCTCTGACAGATACTACCAAGAGACCCAGTACTTC. As protein: CASSKVSDRYYQETQYF.